This T cell receptor (beta chain) was profiled in a study of blood T cells in healthy people across ages. About the study: Capture via template switching afforded approximately one barcoded beta molecule per two T cells.

The V gene's germline CDR1 is SNHLY and CDR2 FYNNEI. The CDR3 length is 15 residues. Trimming took off 7 bases at V and 2 bases at J, with 12 bases between the two ends. Alongside a J-beta primer mix, a sample-barcoded 5' primer served in a second PCR lasting roughly 6 to 11 cycles. A tag from a template-switch adaptor with 12 random nucleotides marked each cDNA molecule. TCRdb reprocessed the 5' RACE reads with MiXCR, giving one entry per CDR3 protein. The table lists over 950,000 distinct CDR3 sequences, roughly 50% of them singletons, with around 21% in the top ten. Sequencing was carried out using blood. This chain joins TRBV2 and TRBJ2-6, with D possibly being TRBD2 (6 bases). The sequence came from a woman in her sixties in good health. The CDR3 DNA reads as TGTGCCAGCACCATTGGAGGGGCTGGGGCCAACGTCCTGACTTTC. The encoded protein is CASTIGGAGANVLTF.